Included here is one T cell receptor (beta chain) sequence, with context. Per the germline V gene, CDR1 is SGHTA and CDR2 is FQGNSA. This CDR3 is 14 amino acids long. Deletions cut 5 bases from V and 3 bases from J, with 14 bases between. These data are taken from a study of shared T cell receptors in the human thymus. Only in-frame clones appear in the TCRdb table, and some are missing; sequencing was by immunoSEQ multiplex PCR. The table shows 500,000 to 550,000 clones, with 75% to 80% occurring only once. The data also belong to a second study, concerning human thymus T cells.

The chain employs TRBV7-2 and TRBJ2-7; the D gene is possibly TRBD1 (6 bases). Sequenced: thymocytes. The sequence was obtained from a boy under three years old with a congenital heart defect. CDR3 residues: CASSPQDRDYEQYF. CDR3 DNA sequence: TGTGCCAGCAGCCCACAGGACAGAGACTACGAGCAGTACTTC.